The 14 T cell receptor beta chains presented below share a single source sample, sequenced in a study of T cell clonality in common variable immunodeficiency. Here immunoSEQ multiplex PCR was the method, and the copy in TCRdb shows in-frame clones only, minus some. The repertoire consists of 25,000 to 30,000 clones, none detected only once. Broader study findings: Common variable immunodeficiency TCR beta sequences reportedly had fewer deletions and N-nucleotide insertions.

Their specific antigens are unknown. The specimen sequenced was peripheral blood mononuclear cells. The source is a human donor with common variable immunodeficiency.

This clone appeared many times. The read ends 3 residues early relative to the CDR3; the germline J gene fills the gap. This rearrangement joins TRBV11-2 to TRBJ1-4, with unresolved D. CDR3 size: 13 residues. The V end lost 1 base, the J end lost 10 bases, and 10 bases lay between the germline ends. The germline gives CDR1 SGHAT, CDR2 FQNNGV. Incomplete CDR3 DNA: TGTGCCAGCAGCTTAGGTCCCGGCGGAAAA. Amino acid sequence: CASSLGPGGK. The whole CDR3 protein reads CASSLGPGGKLFF.

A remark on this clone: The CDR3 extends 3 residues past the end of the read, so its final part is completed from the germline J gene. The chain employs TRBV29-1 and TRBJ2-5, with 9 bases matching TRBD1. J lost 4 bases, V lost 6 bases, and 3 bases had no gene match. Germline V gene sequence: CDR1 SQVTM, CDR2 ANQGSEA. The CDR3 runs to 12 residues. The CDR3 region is CSVVQGAETQYF. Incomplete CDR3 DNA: TGCAGCGTCGTACAGGGGGCAGAGACC.

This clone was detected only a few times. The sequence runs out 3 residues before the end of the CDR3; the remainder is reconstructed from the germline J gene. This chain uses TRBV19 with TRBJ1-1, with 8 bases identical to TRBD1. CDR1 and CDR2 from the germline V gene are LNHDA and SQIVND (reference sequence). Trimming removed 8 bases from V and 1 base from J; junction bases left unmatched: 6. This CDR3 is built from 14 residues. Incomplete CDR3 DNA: TGTGCCAGTCTCTCCGGACAGGGGAACACTGAA. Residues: CASLSGQGNTE. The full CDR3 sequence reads CASLSGQGNTEAFF.

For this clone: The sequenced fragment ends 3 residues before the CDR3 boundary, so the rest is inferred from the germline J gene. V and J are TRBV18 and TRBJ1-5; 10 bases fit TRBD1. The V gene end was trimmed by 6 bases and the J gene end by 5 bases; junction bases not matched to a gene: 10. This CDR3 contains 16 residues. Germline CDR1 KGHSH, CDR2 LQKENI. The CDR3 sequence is CASSVRQGAGHQPQHF. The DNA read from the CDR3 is TGTGCCAGCTCGGTCCGACAGGGGGCGGGCCATCAGCCC.

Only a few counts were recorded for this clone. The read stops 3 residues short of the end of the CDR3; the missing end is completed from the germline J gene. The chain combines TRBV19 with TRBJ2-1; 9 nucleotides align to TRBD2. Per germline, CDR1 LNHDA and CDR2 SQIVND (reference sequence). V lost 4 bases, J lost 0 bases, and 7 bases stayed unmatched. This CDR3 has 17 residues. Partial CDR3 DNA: TGTGCCAGTAGTAAAACTAGCGGGCTTATCTCCTACAATGAG. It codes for CASSKTSGLISYNE. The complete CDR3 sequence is CASSKTSGLISYNEQFF.

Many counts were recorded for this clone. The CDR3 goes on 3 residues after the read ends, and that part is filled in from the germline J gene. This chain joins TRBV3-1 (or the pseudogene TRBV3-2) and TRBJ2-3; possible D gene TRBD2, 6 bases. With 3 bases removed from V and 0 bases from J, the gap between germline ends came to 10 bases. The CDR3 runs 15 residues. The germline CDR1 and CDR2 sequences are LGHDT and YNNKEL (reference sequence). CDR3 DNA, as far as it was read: TGTGCCAGCAGCCATCTCGGGGGAAGCACAGATACG. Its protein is CASSHLGGSTDT. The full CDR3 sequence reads CASSHLGGSTDTQYF.

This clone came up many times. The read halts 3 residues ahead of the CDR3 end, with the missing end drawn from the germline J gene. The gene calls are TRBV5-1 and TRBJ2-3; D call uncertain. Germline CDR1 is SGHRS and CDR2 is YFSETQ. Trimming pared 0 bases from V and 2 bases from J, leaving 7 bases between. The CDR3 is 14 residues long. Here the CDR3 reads CASSLVTLTDTQYF. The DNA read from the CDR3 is TGCGCCAGCAGCTTGGTGACTCTCACAGATACG.

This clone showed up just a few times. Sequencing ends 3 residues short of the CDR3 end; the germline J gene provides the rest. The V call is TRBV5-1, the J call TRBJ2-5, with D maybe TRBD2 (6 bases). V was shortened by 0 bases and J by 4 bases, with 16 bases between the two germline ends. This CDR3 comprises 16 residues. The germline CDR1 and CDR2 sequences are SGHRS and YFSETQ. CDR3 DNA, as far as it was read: TGCGCCAGCAGCTTGGAGCCGCGGGAAGGATTAGAGACC. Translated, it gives CASSLEPREGLET. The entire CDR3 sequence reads CASSLEPREGLETQYF. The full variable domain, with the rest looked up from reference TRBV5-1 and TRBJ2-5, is KAGVTQTPRYLIKTRGQQVTLSCSPISGHRSVSWYQQTPGQGLQFLFEYFSETQRNKGNFPGRFSGRQFSNSRSEMNVSTLELGDSALYLCASSLEPREGLETQYFGPGTRLLVL.

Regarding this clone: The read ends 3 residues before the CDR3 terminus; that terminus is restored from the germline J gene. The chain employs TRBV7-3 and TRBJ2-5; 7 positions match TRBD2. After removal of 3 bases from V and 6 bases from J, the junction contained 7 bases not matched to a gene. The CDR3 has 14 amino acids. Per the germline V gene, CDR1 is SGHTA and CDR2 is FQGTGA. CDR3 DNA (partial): TGTGCCAGCAGCTTCGGTGCGGGAGTGAAGACC. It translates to CASSFGAGVKT. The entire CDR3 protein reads CASSFGAGVKTQYF.

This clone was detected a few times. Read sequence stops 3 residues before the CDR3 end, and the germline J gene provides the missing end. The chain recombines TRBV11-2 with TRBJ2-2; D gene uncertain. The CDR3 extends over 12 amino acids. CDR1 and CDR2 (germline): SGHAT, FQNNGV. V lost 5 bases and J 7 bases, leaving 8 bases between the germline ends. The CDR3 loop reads CASSPPGGELFF. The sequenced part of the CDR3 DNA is TGTGCCAGCAGCCCCCCGGGCGGGGAG.

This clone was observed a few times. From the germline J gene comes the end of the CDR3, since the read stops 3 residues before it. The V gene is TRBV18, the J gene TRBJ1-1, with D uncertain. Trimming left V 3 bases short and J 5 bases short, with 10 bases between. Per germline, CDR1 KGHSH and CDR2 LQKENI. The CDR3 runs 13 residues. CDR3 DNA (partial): TGTGCCAGCTCACCGTCCGGTTGGACTGAA. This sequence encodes CASSPSGWTE. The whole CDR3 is CASSPSGWTEAFF.

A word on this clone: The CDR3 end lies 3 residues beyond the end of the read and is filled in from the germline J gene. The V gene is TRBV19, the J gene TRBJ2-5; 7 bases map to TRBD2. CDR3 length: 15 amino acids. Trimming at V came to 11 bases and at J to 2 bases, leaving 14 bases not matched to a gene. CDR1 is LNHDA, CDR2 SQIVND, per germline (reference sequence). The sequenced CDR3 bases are TGTGCCGGGGACTGGGGGGGAACCCTACAAGAGACC. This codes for CAGDWGGTLQET. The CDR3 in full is CAGDWGGTLQETQYF.

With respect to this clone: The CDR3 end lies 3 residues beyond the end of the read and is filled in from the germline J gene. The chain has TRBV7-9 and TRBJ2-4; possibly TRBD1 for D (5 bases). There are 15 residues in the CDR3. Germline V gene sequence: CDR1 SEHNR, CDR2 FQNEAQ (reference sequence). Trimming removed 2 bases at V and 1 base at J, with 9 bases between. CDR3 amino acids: CASSLIAGAKNIQYF. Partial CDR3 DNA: TGTGCCAGCAGCTTAATTGCAGGGGCCAAAAACATT.

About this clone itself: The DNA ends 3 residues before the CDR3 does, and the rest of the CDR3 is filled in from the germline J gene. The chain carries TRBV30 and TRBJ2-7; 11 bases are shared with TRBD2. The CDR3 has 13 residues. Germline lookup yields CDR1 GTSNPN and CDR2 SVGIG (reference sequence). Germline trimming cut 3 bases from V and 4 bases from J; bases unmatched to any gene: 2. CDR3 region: CAWRLAGVYEQYF. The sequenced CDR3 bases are TGTGCCTGGAGACTAGCGGGAGTGTACGAG.